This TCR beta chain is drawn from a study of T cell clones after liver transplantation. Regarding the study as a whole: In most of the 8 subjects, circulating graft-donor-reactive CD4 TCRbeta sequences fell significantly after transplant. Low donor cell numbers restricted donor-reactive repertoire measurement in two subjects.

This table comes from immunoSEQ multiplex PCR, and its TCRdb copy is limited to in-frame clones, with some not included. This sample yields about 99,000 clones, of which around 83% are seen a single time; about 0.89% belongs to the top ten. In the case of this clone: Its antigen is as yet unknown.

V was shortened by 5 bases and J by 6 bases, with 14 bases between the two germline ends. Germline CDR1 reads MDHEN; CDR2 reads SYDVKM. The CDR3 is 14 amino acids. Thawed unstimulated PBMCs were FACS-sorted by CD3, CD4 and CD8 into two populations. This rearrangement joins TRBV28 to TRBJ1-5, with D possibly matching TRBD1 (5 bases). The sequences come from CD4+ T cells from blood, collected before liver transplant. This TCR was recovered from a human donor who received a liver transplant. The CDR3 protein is CASSGTASGQPQHF. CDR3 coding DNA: TGTGCCAGCAGTGGGACCGCCTCGGGTCAGCCCCAGCATTTT. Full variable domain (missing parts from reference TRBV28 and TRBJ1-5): DVKVTQSSRYLVKRTGEKVFLECVQDMDHENMFWYRQDPGLGLRLIYFSYDVKMKEKGDIPEGYSVSREKKERFSLILESASTNQTSMYLCASSGTASGQPQHFGDGTRLSIL.